This entry lists 26 T cell receptor beta chains sequenced from one sample in a study of T-cell reconstitution after alpha-beta-depleted transplantation in children. Unique molecular identifiers were incorporated during preparation of the TCRbeta library. TCRdb ran MiXCR on the PCR reads and lists one entry per CDR3 protein. Here the sample spans hundreds of thousands of distinct CDR3 sequences, 30% to 35% being singletons. The sample was PBMCs from the stem cell graft donor, taken from the stem cell graft. Every receptor here comes from a human donor who donated a stem cell graft to a child with aplastic anemia.

The chain is built from TRBV5-1 and TRBJ2-1; tentatively, D is TRBD2 (5 bases). This CDR3 is built from 17 residues. V was trimmed by 0 bases and J by 7 bases, leaving 20 bases between them. The V gene's germline CDR1 is SGHRS and CDR2 YFSETQ. CDR3 sequence (DNA): TGCGCCAGCAGCTTGGCGTTAGCGAGAGGGCCTCAGAATGAGCAGTTCTTC. Translating gives CASSLALARGPQNEQFF. Full variable domain (missing parts from reference TRBV5-1 and TRBJ2-1): KAGVTQTPRYLIKTRGQQVTLSCSPISGHRSVSWYQQTPGQGLQFLFEYFSETQRNKGNFPGRFSGRQFSNSRSEMNVSTLELGDSALYLCASSLALARGPQNEQFFGPGTRLTVL.

The J gene is TRBJ2-2, the V gene TRBV29-1; weak D call: TRBD1 (6 bases). The CDR3 contains 14 residues. Between the trimmed V and J ends, which lost 7 bases and 0 bases, there was a span of 12 bases. CDR1 SQVTM and CDR2 ANQGSEA come from the germline V gene. This CDR3 reads CSGSRGANTGELFF. The CDR3 DNA reads TGCAGCGGCAGCAGGGGCGCGAACACCGGGGAGCTGTTTTTT.

The chain combines TRBV11-1 with TRBJ2-3; TRBD2 matches at 9 bases. Germline CDR1 and CDR2: SGHAT and FQDESV (reference sequence). The CDR3 runs 15 residues. J lost 1 base, V lost 8 bases, and 7 bases had no gene match. CDR3 sequence reads: CASGGAGGGTDTQYF. DNA of the CDR3: TGTGCCAGCGGAGGGGCGGGAGGGGGCACAGATACGCAGTATTTT.

This clonotype showed up just a few times. The V gene is TRBV20-1, the J gene TRBJ2-7; 8 bases fit TRBD1. The length of the CDR3 is 18 residues. V trimming: 0 bases; J trimming: 0 bases; junction bases outside the gene matches: 13. Germline CDR1 reads DFQATT; CDR2 reads SNEGSKA (reference sequence). The CDR3 region is CSARDLGDRRPSSYEQYF. The DNA for the CDR3 is TGCAGTGCTAGAGATCTGGGGGACAGGAGACCCTCCTCCTACGAGCAGTACTTC.

The chain recombines TRBV19 with TRBJ1-5; tentative D call: TRBD1 (6 bases). The ends were cut back, 0 bases at V and 3 bases at J, with 9 bases in the middle. The CDR3 totals 15 residues. Per the germline V gene, CDR1 is LNHDA and CDR2 is SQIVND (reference sequence). CDR3 loop: CASSIDRQVNQPQHF. The CDR3 bases are TGTGCCAGTAGTATAGACCGACAGGTCAATCAGCCCCAGCATTTT.

This sequence joins TRBV10-3 and TRBJ2-1, with TRBD1 identical over 9 bases. This CDR3 comprises 13 residues. Germline-derived CDR1 and CDR2 are ENHRY and SYGVKD. V was clipped by 7 bases and J by 6 bases; unmatched bases: 4. The CDR3 spells CAIKETGGNEQFF. The DNA of the CDR3 is TGTGCCATCAAAGAGACAGGGGGCAATGAGCAGTTCTTC.

The V call is TRBV7-2, the J call TRBJ1-2; D gene ambiguous. The germline V gene encodes CDR1 SGHTA and CDR2 FQGNSA. The CDR3 is 13 amino acids. V lost 5 bases and J 8 bases, leaving 15 bases between the germline ends. In nucleotides, the CDR3 is TGTGCCAGCAGCCCCGGCATTTTGGGGGGCTACACCTTC. It encodes CASSPGILGGYTF. Together with reference TRBV7-2 and TRBJ1-2, the CDR3 gives the full variable domain: GAGVSQSPSNKVTEKGKDVELRCDPISGHTALYWYRQSLGQGLEFLIYFQGNSAPDKSGLPSDRFSAERTGGSVSTLTIQRTQQEDSAVYLCASSPGILGGYTFGSGTRLTVV.

The sample holds a few counts of this clonotype. The chain couples TRBV14 to TRBJ2-1, with D unresolved. The CDR3 is 15 amino acids. CDR1 is SGHDN and CDR2 is FVKESK in the germline V gene. Trimming removed 6 bases at V and 0 bases at J, with 12 bases between. The CDR3: CASRRTDRSYNEQFF. The CDR3 bases are TGTGCCAGCAGACGAACGGATCGCTCCTACAATGAGCAGTTCTTC.

This clonotype has only a few counts. The rearrangement links TRBV11-2 to TRBJ2-1, with TRBD2 as a possible D gene (6 bases). Trimming shortened V by 5 bases and J by 8 bases, and 16 bases separated the two germline ends. Germline values: CDR1 SGHAT, CDR2 FQNNGV. The CDR3 contains 14 residues. CDR3 sequence (DNA): TGTGCCAGCAGCCCGTGGGACTTGCGGGATGAGCAGTTCTTC. As protein: CASSPWDLRDEQFF.

This clonotype was seen a handful of times. This sequence joins TRBV30 and TRBJ1-5; no firm D call. CDR1 is GTSNPN, CDR2 SVGIG, per germline (reference sequence). Trimming took 0 bases from V and 4 from J, leaving 7 bases between them. The CDR3 is 13 residues long. Written as DNA, the CDR3 is TGTGCCTGGAGTGTACTAGAGAATCAGCCCCAGCATTTT. This codes for CAWSVLENQPQHF.

Only a few counts were recorded for this clonotype. This chain connects TRBV28 to TRBJ2-7, with TRBD2 matching over 12 bases. The ends lost 6 bases at V and 4 bases at J; junction bases unmatched: 7. This CDR3 is built from 15 residues. Germline V CDR1 and CDR2: MDHEN, SYDVKM. The CDR3: CASRRTSGRIYEQYV. In DNA form, the CDR3 reads TGTGCCAGCAGACGAACTAGCGGGAGGATTTACGAGCAGTACGTC.

In nucleotides, the CDR3 is TGCGCCAGCAGCTCGGGACTAGCGGGGGCCTCCGGGGAGCTGTTTTTT. Protein product: CASSSGLAGASGELFF. V usage is TRBV5-1 and J usage is TRBJ2-2, with 14 bases identical to TRBD2. The germline V gene encodes CDR1 SGHRS and CDR2 YFSETQ. Trimming took 3 bases from V and 6 from J; bases not matched to a gene: 4. This CDR3 comprises 16 residues.

This clonotype was counted between two and nine times. The J gene is TRBJ2-2, the V gene TRBV6-1; 9 bases are a match to TRBD1. Germline V CDR1 and CDR2: MNHNS, SASEGT. The CDR3 has 14 residues. The ends lost 5 bases at V and 6 bases at J; junction bases unmatched: 4. CDR3 DNA: TGTGCCAGCAGTCGGACAGGGGACTCCGGGGAGCTGTTTTTT. Translated: CASSRTGDSGELFF.

The chain recombines TRBV28 with TRBJ1-2; D is uncertain. The CDR3 has 14 amino acids. V was clipped by 3 bases and J by 5 bases, with 13 bases between them. CDR1 and CDR2 from the germline V gene are MDHEN and SYDVKM. CDR3 amino acids: CASSFSGLVYGYTF. CDR3 sequence (DNA): TGTGCCAGCAGTTTCTCTGGACTCGTTTATGGCTACACCTTC.

The chain joins TRBV6-5 to TRBJ2-1; 7 nucleotides match TRBD2. The germline V gene has CDR1 MNHEY and CDR2 SVGAGI. The J segment lost 7 bases and the V segment lost 0 bases, leaving 15 bases of the junction unmatched. The CDR3 extends over 18 amino acids. CDR3 amino acids: CASSYSSFSSGIRNEQFF. Here the CDR3 DNA reads TGTGCCAGCAGTTACTCGTCGTTTTCGAGCGGGATCCGGAATGAGCAGTTCTTC.

In its sample, this clonotype was seen a few times. This sequence joins TRBV20-1 and TRBJ1-4, with D maybe TRBD1 (6 bases). Trimming pared 1 base from V and 0 bases from J, leaving 18 bases between. This CDR3 spans 18 amino acids. CDR1 is DFQATT, CDR2 SNEGSKA, per germline (reference sequence). Here the CDR3 DNA reads TGCAGTGCTAGAGCGTTGGACAGTCTACCTACAACTAATGAAAAACTGTTTTTT. Its protein product is CSARALDSLPTTNEKLFF.

The CDR3 DNA reads as TGTGCCAGCAGCCCGGAGCGGAAGCCCTACAATGAGCAGTTCTTC. This encodes CASSPERKPYNEQFF. V usage is TRBV5-5 and J usage is TRBJ2-1; D might be TRBD2 (5 bases). Germline V CDR1 and CDR2: SGHKS, YYEKEE (reference sequence). The CDR3 sequence is 15 residues long. V was trimmed by 4 bases and J by 2 bases, leaving 13 bases between them.

The chain couples TRBV19 to TRBJ2-2; perhaps TRBD2 as D (5 bases). CDR3 length: 13 amino acids. The ends were cut back, 7 bases at V and 1 base at J, with 7 bases in the middle. CDR1 is LNHDA and CDR2 is SQIVND in the germline V gene (reference sequence). CDR3 protein: CASKRVNTGELFF. The CDR3 DNA is TGTGCCAGTAAGAGGGTGAACACCGGGGAGCTGTTTTTT.

This clonotype was recorded a few times. V gene TRBV20-1 combines with J gene TRBJ2-2; perhaps TRBD2 as D (5 bases). The CDR3 is 13 residues long. Between the trimmed V and J ends, which lost 0 bases and 8 bases, there was a span of 10 bases. Germline V gene sequence: CDR1 DFQATT, CDR2 SNEGSKA (reference sequence). The CDR3 is CSARDQRAGELFF. CDR3 bases: TGCAGTGCTAGAGATCAGAGGGCGGGGGAGCTGTTTTTT.

The chain uses TRBV5-1 and TRBJ1-1; possible D gene TRBD1, 5 bases. Germline V lookup: CDR1 SGHRS, CDR2 YFSETQ. The CDR3 has 14 residues. Trimming stripped 0 bases from V and 5 bases from J, with 11 bases between. The CDR3 nucleotides are TGCGCCAGCAGCTTGGAATCGGGGACTACTGAAGCTTTCTTT. Protein sequence: CASSLESGTTEAFF.

The J gene is TRBJ2-7, the V gene TRBV28, with TRBD2 matching 11 bases. Germline V gene lookup returns CDR1 MDHEN and CDR2 SYDVKM. With 5 bases clipped from V and 2 bases from J, the junction kept 8 bases outside the gene matches. The CDR3 is 16 amino acids. The CDR3 DNA is TGTGCCAGCAGTCCACCGGGGACTAGCGGAACCTACGAGCAGTACTTC. Its translation: CASSPPGTSGTYEQYF.

This rearrangement joins TRBV5-1 to TRBJ2-7, with 11 bases matching TRBD2. This CDR3 is built from 14 residues. Per the germline V gene, CDR1 is SGHRS and CDR2 is YFSETQ. Losses at the gene ends were 0 bases for V and 5 bases for J; bases not matched to a gene: 1. CDR3 protein: CASSLGGLADEQYV. The CDR3 coding sequence is TGCGCCAGCAGCTTGGGGGGACTAGCGGACGAGCAGTACGTC.

The chain employs TRBV7-3 and TRBJ2-1; TRBD2 agrees at 7 bases. The CDR3 extends over 18 amino acids. CDR1 SGHTA and CDR2 FQGTGA come from the germline V gene. After removal of 4 bases from V and 0 bases from J, the junction contained 12 bases not matched to a gene. DNA for the CDR3: TGTGCCAGCAGCTCCTCGGGACTTGGGGGGGGCTCCTACAATGAGCAGTTCTTC. This codes for CASSSSGLGGGSYNEQFF.

This sequence joins TRBV19 and TRBJ2-2, with 8 nucleotides matching TRBD2. Trimming removed 4 bases from V and 11 bases from J; junction bases left unmatched: 3. Looked up from germline, CDR1 is LNHDA and CDR2 is SQIVND (reference sequence). The CDR3 totals 12 residues. CDR3 DNA sequence: TGTGCCAGTAGTAGGGGACTAGTAGAGCTGTTTTTT. Its protein is CASSRGLVELFF.

The V call is TRBV19, the J call TRBJ2-7; 15 nucleotides line up with TRBD2. Looked up from germline, CDR1 is LNHDA and CDR2 is SQIVND (reference sequence). The V and J ends lost 3 bases and 2 bases, in that order; junction bases with no gene match: 5. The CDR3 covers 17 residues. In nucleotides, the CDR3 is TGTGCCAGTAGTATCCCCGGGACTAGCGGGAGGCCCTACGAGCAGTACTTC. This codes for CASSIPGTSGRPYEQYF.

V and J are TRBV10-3 and TRBJ1-1; TRBD1 might be the D (6 bases). V was pared by 2 bases and J by 6 bases, with 10 bases between. The germline gives CDR1 ENHRY, CDR2 SYGVKD. The length of the CDR3 is 13 residues. The CDR3 loop reads CAISEQGPAEAFF. The CDR3 DNA reads TGTGCCATCAGTGAGCAGGGGCCGGCTGAAGCTTTCTTT.